These 27 T cell receptor beta chains came from one sample sequenced in a study of T cell repertoires in cytomegalovirus infection. These receptors have no known antigen. TCRdb passed the reads through MiXCR, listing each CDR3 protein once. Of 70,000 to 85,000 distinct CDR3 sequences listed, 40% are singletons. The sample was CD8+ T cells from cultured PBMCs, taken from culture after CMV antigen stimulation. These TCRs come from a human donor in good health (CMV status not recorded). Some clones in this sample may be carry-over from other donors' samples.

This clonotype was seen a few times. V and J are TRBV7-2 and TRBJ1-3; D uncertain. Looked up from germline, CDR1 is SGHTA and CDR2 is FQGNSA. The CDR3 contains 16 residues. Trimming cost V 3 bases and J 0 bases, with 12 bases left between them. The CDR3: CASSFGSASSGNTIYF. Written as DNA, the CDR3 is TGTGCCAGCAGCTTTGGGTCGGCTAGCTCTGGAAACACCATATATTTT.

J is TRBJ2-7 and V is TRBV27, with D possibly TRBD2 on 6 matching bases. Germline-derived CDR1 and CDR2 are MNHEY and SMNVEV (reference sequence). V gave up 2 bases and J gave up 3 bases, with 17 bases separating them. The CDR3 contains 16 residues. The CDR3 reads CASSLGGQVRIYEQYF. CDR3 bases: TGTGCCAGCAGTTTAGGAGGGCAGGTACGAATCTACGAGCAGTACTTC.

In its sample, this clonotype was seen a few times. This rearrangement joins TRBV9 to TRBJ2-1; no firm D call. The CDR3 extends over 17 amino acids. V was trimmed by 0 bases and J by 0 bases, leaving 13 bases between them. Germline V lookup: CDR1 SGDLS, CDR2 YYNGEE. This CDR3 reads CASSVVSEWSSYNEQFF. The CDR3 DNA follows: TGTGCCAGCAGCGTAGTCTCGGAGTGGTCCTCCTACAATGAGCAGTTCTTC.

This chain links TRBV7-9 with TRBJ2-7; D unresolved. The germline CDR1 and CDR2 sequences are SEHNR and FQNEAQ (reference sequence). The V and J ends lost 5 bases and 2 bases respectively, with 10 bases between them. The CDR3 spans 13 residues. As DNA, the CDR3 is TGTGCCAGCAGCCAATCGGACCCCTACGAGCAGTACTTC. Translating it yields CASSQSDPYEQYF.

CDR3: CASSLGTLNQPQHF. The CDR3 bases are TGTGCCAGCAGCTTAGGCACTCTCAATCAGCCCCAGCATTTT. The chain carries TRBV7-9 and TRBJ1-5; D gene uncertain. Germline V gene data show CDR1 as SEHNR and CDR2 as FQNEAQ (reference sequence). The CDR3 runs to 14 residues. V was trimmed by 1 base and J by 3 bases, leaving 7 bases between them. Supplemented by reference TRBV7-9 and TRBJ1-5, the full variable domain reads DTGVSQNPRHKITKRGQNVTFRCDPISEHNRLYWYRQTLGQGPEFLTYFQNEAQLEKSRLLSDRFSAERPKGSFSTLEIQRTEQGDSAMYLCASSLGTLNQPQHFGDGTRLSIL.

This clonotype was detected only a few times. This sequence joins TRBV7-8 and TRBJ2-3; 16 bases agree with TRBD2. Trimming at V came to 6 bases and at J to 3 bases, leaving 3 bases not matched to a gene. This CDR3 is 16 amino acids long. CDR1 is SGHVS, CDR2 FQNEAQ, per germline. CDR3 sequence: CASRGLAGGRTDTQYF. The CDR3 region has the DNA TGTGCCAGCAGGGGACTAGCGGGGGGGCGGACAGATACGCAGTATTTT.

V gene TRBV27 combines with J gene TRBJ2-6; unclear D gene. Trimming left V 5 bases short and J 0 bases short, with 8 bases between. In germline, CDR1 is MNHEY, CDR2 SMNVEV (reference sequence). There are 15 residues in the CDR3. CDR3 DNA sequence: TGTGCCAGCAGTCACCCCCGCTCTGGGGCCAACGTCCTGACTTTC. It encodes CASSHPRSGANVLTF.

V usage is TRBV5-1 and J usage is TRBJ2-1; TRBD1 aligns across 8 bases. Losses at the gene ends were 4 bases for V and 8 bases for J; bases not matched to a gene: 5. CDR1 SGHRS and CDR2 YFSETQ come from the germline V gene. This CDR3 contains 13 residues. CDR3 amino acids: CASSPTGAYEQFF. CDR3 nucleotides: TGCGCCAGCAGCCCGACAGGGGCATATGAGCAGTTCTTC.

The V call is TRBV7-2, the J call TRBJ2-5, with D perhaps matching TRBD2 (6 bases). The V gene lost 6 bases and the J gene lost 5 bases, with 19 bases spanning the gap. This CDR3 region has 15 residues. CDR1 is SGHTA and CDR2 is FQGNSA in the germline V gene. The CDR3 sequence: CASRPGERGWETQYF. CDR3 bases: TGTGCCAGCAGACCCGGGGAACGGGGGTGGGAGACCCAGTACTTC. Together with reference TRBV7-2 and TRBJ2-5, the CDR3 gives the full variable domain: GAGVSQSPSNKVTEKGKDVELRCDPISGHTALYWYRQSLGQGLEFLIYFQGNSAPDKSGLPSDRFSAERTGGSVSTLTIQRTQQEDSAVYLCASRPGERGWETQYFGPGTRLLVL.

In this sample, this clonotype turned up a few times. The chain couples TRBV7-6 to TRBJ1-3; D not resolved. Trimming removed 3 bases at V and 8 bases at J, with 14 bases between. The CDR3 totals 14 residues. Germline lookup yields CDR1 SGHVS and CDR2 FNYEAQ. CDR3 protein: CASSLAGPADTIYF. CDR3 coding DNA: TGTGCCAGCAGCTTGGCGGGCCCCGCGGACACCATATATTTT.

This chain uses TRBV2 with TRBJ1-6; 7 bases fit TRBD1. The junction had 10 bases not matched to a gene; V was cut back by 7 bases and J by 4 bases. This CDR3 is 16 amino acids long. Germline V gene sequence: CDR1 SNHLY, CDR2 FYNNEI. CDR3 DNA sequence: TGTGCCAGCAACGAACGGGGGACAGAATATAATTCACCCCTCCACTTT. Its translation is CASNERGTEYNSPLHF.

V gene TRBV7-9 combines with J gene TRBJ1-2; the D is unclear. This CDR3 contains 14 residues. Between the trimmed V and J ends, which lost 3 bases and 3 bases, there was a span of 11 bases. Germline loops: CDR1 SEHNR, CDR2 FQNEAQ (reference sequence). The CDR3 spells CASSFNVGDYGYTF. The DNA of the CDR3 is TGTGCCAGCAGCTTTAATGTGGGAGACTATGGCTACACCTTC.

CDR3 amino acids: CASRRVLGDTGELFF. The CDR3 coding sequence is TGTGCCAGCAGAAGGGTACTCGGGGACACCGGGGAGCTGTTTTTT. The V and J genes are TRBV27 and TRBJ2-2; D might be TRBD2 (5 bases). Per germline, CDR1 MNHEY and CDR2 SMNVEV (reference sequence). The CDR3 covers 15 residues. V lost 6 bases, J lost 3 bases, and 14 bases lay in between.

This clonotype was detected once. The chain links TRBV15 to TRBJ2-1, with D tentatively TRBD1 (5 bases). This CDR3 is built from 15 residues. With 2 bases removed from V and 3 bases from J, the gap between germline ends came to 11 bases. Germline CDR1 reads LNHNV; CDR2 reads YYDKDF (reference sequence). DNA of the CDR3: TGTGCCACCAGCAGACGAAAGACAGTCTACAATGAGCAGTTCTTC. This gives the protein CATSRRKTVYNEQFF.

The chain links TRBV7-9 to TRBJ2-3; TRBD1 is a possible D gene (6 bases). Germline V gives CDR1 SEHNR, CDR2 FQNEAQ (reference sequence). The CDR3 consists of 17 residues. V lost 1 base and J lost 3, with 17 bases in between. CDR3 sequence (DNA): TGTGCCAGCAGCTTAGATACCGGGACACTGGCAACAGATACGCAGTATTTT. This gives the protein CASSLDTGTLATDTQYF.

The chain carries TRBV5-6 and TRBJ2-7; TRBD1 matches at 10 bases. This CDR3 has 14 residues. After removal of 5 bases from V and 2 bases from J, the junction contained 4 bases not matched to a gene. Germline V gene data show CDR1 as SGHDT and CDR2 as YYEEEE. The chain's CDR3 is CASSWGQGTYEQYF. The CDR3 coding sequence is TGTGCCAGCAGTTGGGGACAGGGGACCTACGAGCAGTACTTC.

The V and J genes are TRBV4-1 and TRBJ1-2; perhaps TRBD1 as D (6 bases). V was pared by 0 bases and J by 4 bases, with 9 bases between. The CDR3 runs 14 residues. Germline V gene sequence: CDR1 MGHRA, CDR2 YSYEKL. CDR3 protein: CASSQDGQLYGYTF. In DNA, the CDR3 is TGCGCCAGCAGCCAAGATGGACAGCTCTATGGCTACACCTTC.

The sample holds a few counts of this clonotype. The chain combines TRBV9 with TRBJ1-1, with 7 bases fitting TRBD1. Germline V gene sequence: CDR1 SGDLS, CDR2 YYNGEE. Trimming removed 3 bases from V and 3 bases from J; junction bases left unmatched: 5. CDR3 length: 14 residues. CDR3 in amino acids: CASSAWTGDTEAFF. The CDR3 DNA reads TGTGCCAGCAGCGCCTGGACAGGTGACACTGAAGCTTTCTTT.

This clonotype has a single count. The chain carries TRBV7-9 and TRBJ2-1; TRBD1 matches 9 bases. The trim removed 1 base at V and 8 bases at J, leaving 9 bases unmatched. Germline V gives CDR1 SEHNR, CDR2 FQNEAQ (reference sequence). The CDR3 spans 16 residues. The CDR3: CASSLEWTGVGHEQFF. CDR3 nucleotides: TGTGCCAGCAGCTTAGAGTGGACAGGGGTTGGCCATGAGCAGTTCTTC.

Note on this clonotype: One junction end does not reproduce the germline sequence, and a read error may be involved. The CDR3 nucleotides read TGTGCCAGCAGCTTAGGGGGCCCGACTAAAAACTACAAAGAGCAGTTCTTC. This translates into CASSLGGPTKNYKEQFF. The rearrangement uses TRBV7-6 and TRBJ2-1; the D gene could be TRBD1 or TRBD2 (5 bases each). The CDR3 extends over 17 amino acids. Looked up from germline, CDR1 is SGHVS and CDR2 is FNYEAQ.

The J gene is TRBJ2-7, the V gene TRBV2; D might be TRBD1 (6 bases). CDR3 size: 14 residues. Deletions cut 8 bases from V and 2 bases from J, with 16 bases between. Germline CDR1 reads SNHLY; CDR2 reads FYNNEI. CDR3 in amino acids: CASLGPDSPYEQYF. The CDR3, as DNA: TGTGCCAGCTTAGGGCCGGACAGCCCCTACGAGCAGTACTTC.

V gene TRBV6-1 combines with J gene TRBJ2-7; D call uncertain. This CDR3 comprises 14 residues. With 6 bases removed from V and 3 bases from J, the gap between germline ends came to 15 bases. In germline, CDR1 is MNHNS, CDR2 SASEGT. The CDR3 bases are TGTGCCAGCAGGGATACGCGGACGGTCTACGAGCAGTACTTC. This sequence encodes CASRDTRTVYEQYF.

This clonotype appeared a few times. The chain couples TRBV19 to TRBJ2-1; TRBD2 matches at 9 bases. There are 15 residues in the CDR3. The junction had 2 bases not matched to a gene; V was cut back by 5 bases and J by 0 bases. CDR1 LNHDA and CDR2 SQIVND come from the germline V gene (reference sequence). In DNA, the CDR3 is TGTGCCAGTAGTGCGGGGGGGAGCTCCTACAATGAGCAGTTCTTC. Residues: CASSAGGSSYNEQFF.

The chain uses TRBV6-1 and TRBJ2-7; no clear D. There are 16 residues in the CDR3. V gave up 3 bases and J gave up 1 base, with 16 bases separating them. Looked up from germline, CDR1 is MNHNS and CDR2 is SASEGT. CDR3 bases: TGTGCCAGCAGTGATCGACTTCGGTACCAATCCTACGAGCAGTACTTC. It specifies CASSDRLRYQSYEQYF.

The CDR3 DNA follows: TGTGCCAGCAGTATCGCATCCTCTCTTTCAGGGGATGGCTACACCTTC. It codes for CASSIASSLSGDGYTF. The chain recombines TRBV27 with TRBJ1-2, with a tentative D call TRBD1 (6 bases). Germline loops: CDR1 MNHEY, CDR2 SMNVEV (reference sequence). V lost 5 bases and J 6 bases, leaving 22 bases between the germline ends. The CDR3 covers 16 residues.

The chain recombines TRBV10-3 with TRBJ2-3; 9 nucleotides line up with TRBD2. The germline gives CDR1 ENHRY, CDR2 SYGVKD. The CDR3 consists of 18 residues. The V segment lost 4 bases and the J segment 1 base; nucleotides outside the gene matches: 12. As DNA, the CDR3 is TGTGCCATCAGTGTTTTCCTAGCGGGAAAGCCTGGCACAGATACGCAGTATTTT. Protein: CAISVFLAGKPGTDTQYF.

The gene calls are TRBV19 and TRBJ2-1; no clear D. V was shortened by 1 base and J by 6 bases, with 16 bases between the two germline ends. This CDR3 is 16 amino acids long. Germline V CDR1 and CDR2: LNHDA, SQIVND (reference sequence). CDR3 in amino acids: CASSIVYSTSSNEQFF. The CDR3 DNA follows: TGTGCCAGTAGTATAGTTTACAGTACCTCTTCCAATGAGCAGTTCTTC.